This TCR beta chain was observed in a study of blood T cell repertoires in COVID-19. Study summary: The analysed material was cDNA or gDNA that came from T cells, B-cell-depleted T cells, or PBMCs.

Clones were sequenced by immunoSEQ multiplex PCR, and TCRdb holds only the in-frame ones, with some missing. The table shows more than 250,000 clones, with 80% to 90% occurring only once. Trimming shortened V by 2 bases and J by 1 base, and 8 bases separated the two germline ends. The CDR3 has 15 residues. Germline V lookup: CDR1 KGHSH, CDR2 LQKENI. The sequencing sample was made of peripheral blood. This sequence joins TRBV18 and TRBJ2-2, with a possible D match to TRBD1 (5 bases). The TCR sequence derives from a man aged 45-60 years with active or convalescent COVID-19. CDR3 loop: CASSPVGVNTGELFF. CDR3 bases: TGTGCCAGCTCACCAGTAGGGGTGAACACCGGGGAGCTGTTTTTT. Filled out from reference TRBV18 and TRBJ2-2, the complete variable domain reads NAGVMQNPRHLVRRRGQEARLRCSPMKGHSHVYWYRQLPEEGLKFMVYLQKENIIDESGMPKERFSAEFPKEGPSILRIQQVVRGDSAAYFCASSPVGVNTGELFFGEGSRLTVL.